This TCR beta chain comes out of a study of blood T cells in healthy people across ages. Study results and caveats: Relative to aged donors, long-lived donors carried more naive CD4+ cells and displayed higher diversity. Observed TCR beta diversity per million T cells went down as age went up. This fall followed a roughly linear course with age.

This clonotype showed up just a few times. The antigen is unknown. CDR1 MDHEN and CDR2 SYDVKM come from the germline V gene. The V end was cut by 3 bases, the J end by 1 base, with 15 bases between. The CDR3 totals 16 residues. The second PCR ran about 6 to 11 cycles with a sample-barcoded 5' primer and J-beta primers. TCRdb independently ran MiXCR on the 5' RACE reads; one entry per CDR3 protein. The data contain more than 600,000 distinct CDR3 sequences, 25% of them seen just once; the ten biggest clones take up 9.4%. These data were also filed under a second study, of T cells of mothers and their children. That publication notes: Study donors consisted of a few healthy Caucasian mothers and their six children. It was found that thymic selection shapes TCR recombination output similarly in related and unrelated pairs.

The source material was blood. This clonotype was obtained from a boy aged 10-17 years in good health. The chain recombines TRBV28 with TRBJ2-5; tentative D call: TRBD2 (5 bases). The CDR3 spells CASSLYIGKSQETQYF. The CDR3 DNA reads TGTGCCAGCAGTTTGTATATCGGGAAATCCCAAGAGACCCAGTACTTC.